The 18 T cell receptor beta chains below all came from one sample that was sequenced in a study of blood T cell repertoires in COVID-19. Measured with immunoSEQ multiplex PCR; TCRdb has only the in-frame clones, and not every one. The sample carries 270,000 or so clones, 82% recorded once. Sequencing input: peripheral blood. The receptors originated from a woman aged 18-35 years with acute or convalescent COVID-19.

This clone is a singleton in its sample. J is TRBJ2-2 and V is TRBV4-3; D uncertain. Looked up from germline, CDR1 is LGHNA and CDR2 is YSLEER. This CDR3 contains 14 residues. Between the trimmed V and J ends, which lost 6 bases and 4 bases, there was a span of 12 bases. DNA for the CDR3: TGCGCCAGCAGAAGCACCACAGTCACCGGGGAGCTGTTTTTT. It translates to CASRSTTVTGELFF.

A few counts support this clone. The CDR3 protein is CASSGPPGTRGYTF. Written as DNA, the CDR3 is TGTGCCAGCAGTGGACCTCCAGGGACTAGGGGCTACACCTTC. V gene TRBV27 combines with J gene TRBJ1-2, with D possibly TRBD1 on 5 matching bases. There are 14 residues in the CDR3. V shed 5 bases and J shed 8 bases, with 18 bases lying between them. Germline-derived CDR1 and CDR2 are MNHEY and SMNVEV (reference sequence).

J is TRBJ1-6 and V is TRBV30; 7 positions agree with TRBD1. V was pared by 3 bases and J by 6 bases, with 5 bases of the junction left unmatched. From germline, CDR1 is GTSNPN and CDR2 SVGIG (reference sequence). This CDR3 has 14 amino acids. The CDR3 sequence: CAWSPAGGNSPLHF. The CDR3 DNA follows: TGTGCCTGGAGCCCGGCAGGGGGTAATTCACCCCTCCACTTT.

This clone was recorded once. The chain joins TRBV19 to TRBJ2-7; 10 positions match TRBD1. Germline V lookup: CDR1 LNHDA, CDR2 SQIVND (reference sequence). The CDR3 contains 14 residues. Losses at the gene ends were 6 bases for V and 2 bases for J; bases not matched to a gene: 4. The CDR3 bases are TGTGCCAGTAGGCTCGGACAGGGGGCCTACGAGCAGTACTTC. This codes for CASRLGQGAYEQYF. The full variable domain, in which reference TRBV19 and TRBJ2-7 provide the parts outside the CDR3, is DGGITQSPKYLFRKEGQNVTLSCEQNLNHDAMYWYRQDPGQGLRLIYYSQIVNDFQKGDIAEGYSVSREKKESFPLTVTSAQKNPTAFYLCASRLGQGAYEQYFGPGTRLTVT.

V is TRBV5-4 and J is TRBJ1-3; TRBD1 aligns across 7 bases. Germline V gene lookup returns CDR1 SGHNT and CDR2 YYREEE (reference sequence). The CDR3 has 13 amino acids. V trimming: 4 bases; J trimming: 4 bases; junction bases outside the gene matches: 2. CDR3 in amino acids: CASSRTGGNTIYF. The DNA of the CDR3 is TGTGCCAGCAGCCGGACAGGCGGAAACACCATATATTTT.

The gene calls are TRBV7-9 and TRBJ2-1; D uncertain. The CDR3 runs to 18 residues. Germline CDR1 and CDR2: SEHNR and FQNEAQ (reference sequence). The V and J ends lost 0 bases and 5 bases respectively, with 20 bases between them. The CDR3 is CASSLAISWARQNNEQFF. The DNA for the CDR3 is TGTGCCAGCAGCTTAGCGATTTCGTGGGCCCGCCAAAACAATGAGCAGTTCTTC.

The chain carries TRBV5-1 and TRBJ1-1; 8 bases fit TRBD1. V gave up 2 bases and J gave up 1 base; unmatched junction bases: 7. The CDR3 runs 16 residues. In germline, CDR1 is SGHRS, CDR2 YFSETQ. This chain's CDR3 is CASSFNQGAGNTEAFF. The DNA for the CDR3 is TGCGCCAGCAGCTTCAACCAGGGGGCAGGGAACACTGAAGCTTTCTTT.

The chain uses TRBV2 and TRBJ2-1; TRBD1 matches at 9 bases. The CDR3 runs 14 residues. Germline loops: CDR1 SNHLY, CDR2 FYNNEI. The junction had 7 bases not matched to a gene; V was cut back by 6 bases and J by 7 bases. CDR3 coding DNA: TGTGCCAGCAGAAGACAGGGGGAGGAAAATGAGCAGTTCTTC. It is translated as CASRRQGEENEQFF.

The CDR3: CASSERQHRSGNTIYF. CDR3 DNA sequence: TGTGCCAGCAGCGAAAGACAGCATCGCTCTGGAAACACCATATATTTT. The genes are TRBV9 and TRBJ1-3; possibly TRBD1 for D (5 bases). The CDR3 sequence is 16 residues long. V lost 3 bases and J 0 bases, leaving 13 bases between the germline ends. In germline, CDR1 is SGDLS, CDR2 YYNGEE.

This clone has only a few counts. The V gene is TRBV5-1, the J gene TRBJ1-2; TRBD1 aligns across 8 bases. The CDR3 has 13 amino acids. Germline CDR1 and CDR2: SGHRS and YFSETQ. With V trimmed by 4 bases and J by 4 bases, 3 bases remained unmatched. CDR3 in amino acids: CASSPDRAYGYTF. In DNA form, the CDR3 reads TGCGCCAGCAGCCCGGACAGGGCCTATGGCTACACCTTC.

The chain combines TRBV9 with TRBJ2-7; 8 bases line up with TRBD2. There are 15 residues in the CDR3. V was clipped by 2 bases and J by 2 bases; unmatched bases: 6. Per germline, CDR1 SGDLS and CDR2 YYNGEE. CDR3 in DNA: TGTGCCAGCAGCGTCTCGGCGGGAGGTACCTACGAGCAGTACTTC. Amino acid sequence: CASSVSAGGTYEQYF.

The chain uses TRBV7-9 and TRBJ1-4; possibly TRBD1 for D (5 bases). Trimming stripped 5 bases from V and 5 bases from J, with 12 bases between. Germline loops: CDR1 SEHNR, CDR2 FQNEAQ (reference sequence). The CDR3 is 14 residues long. Here the CDR3 DNA reads TGTGCCAGCAGCCATCGACAGAGCAATGAAAAACTGTTTTTT. Protein sequence: CASSHRQSNEKLFF.

V gene TRBV5-4 combines with J gene TRBJ2-7; 7 bases agree with TRBD1. J lost 6 bases, V lost 3 bases, and 12 bases had no gene match. The CDR3 is 15 residues long. Germline-derived CDR1 and CDR2 are SGHNT and YYREEE (reference sequence). CDR3: CASSSEPTGVGEQYF. CDR3 bases: TGTGCCAGCAGCTCTGAGCCCACAGGGGTCGGCGAGCAGTACTTC.

J is TRBJ1-5 and V is TRBV28; 8 nucleotides line up with TRBD1. The CDR3 is made up of 21 amino acids. V trimming: 2 bases; J trimming: 4 bases; junction bases outside the gene matches: 22. From germline, CDR1 is MDHEN and CDR2 SYDVKM. The CDR3 loop reads CASSLTPVRTGSMNRNQPQHF. DNA for the CDR3: TGTGCCAGCAGTTTAACCCCCGTCAGGACAGGGAGTATGAATAGGAATCAGCCCCAGCATTTT. Variable domain in full (rest from reference TRBV28 and TRBJ1-5): DVKVTQSSRYLVKRTGEKVFLECVQDMDHENMFWYRQDPGLGLRLIYFSYDVKMKEKGDIPEGYSVSREKKERFSLILESASTNQTSMYLCASSLTPVRTGSMNRNQPQHFGDGTRLSIL.

The V gene is TRBV28, the J gene TRBJ1-5; the match to TRBD1 covers 10 bases. Losses at the gene ends were 3 bases for V and 4 bases for J; bases not matched to a gene: 3. Germline CDR1 and CDR2: MDHEN and SYDVKM. The CDR3 is 15 residues long. CDR3 sequence reads: CASSFGTGANQPQHF. Here the CDR3 DNA reads TGTGCCAGCAGTTTTGGGACAGGGGCGAATCAGCCCCAGCATTTT.

This clone was seen a few times. The J gene is TRBJ2-1, the V gene TRBV9; 11 bases match TRBD1. The CDR3 contains 17 residues. The germline CDR1 and CDR2 sequences are SGDLS and YYNGEE. V shed 0 bases, J shed 4 bases, and the junction held 6 bases outside the gene matches. The CDR3 spells CASSVARGTGGYNEQFF. CDR3 bases: TGTGCCAGCAGCGTAGCTAGGGGGACAGGGGGATACAATGAGCAGTTCTTC.

The gene calls are TRBV7-2 and TRBJ2-5, with TRBD1 matching 10 bases. V lost 2 bases and J lost 2; bases outside the gene matches: 5. The CDR3 loop spans 16 amino acids. Germline V gives CDR1 SGHTA, CDR2 FQGNSA. The DNA for the CDR3 is TGTGCCAGCAGCTTATGGGGACAGGGGAGTCAAGAGACCCAGTACTTC. It yields the protein CASSLWGQGSQETQYF.

The rearrangement joins TRBV4-3 to TRBJ1-1; no clear D gene. This CDR3 is 13 amino acids long. The V end was cut by 0 bases, the J end by 7 bases, with 9 bases between. Looked up from germline, CDR1 is LGHNA and CDR2 is YSLEER. The CDR3 DNA is TGCGCCAGCAGCCAAGATGGCCACAGTGAAGCTTTCTTT. Its protein product is CASSQDGHSEAFF.